This T cell receptor (beta chain) was identified in a study of T-cell reconstitution after alpha-beta-depleted transplantation in children. TCRbeta library preparation incorporated unique molecular identifiers. TCRdb reanalysed the PCR reads using MiXCR and keeps one entry per CDR3 protein. This table holds about 400,000 distinct CDR3 sequences, roughly 20% found once. The CDR3 totals 12 residues. The V end lost 2 bases, the J end lost 8 bases, and 9 bases lay between the germline ends. In its sample, this clonotype was seen a few times. This TCR derives from a human donor who donated a stem cell graft to a child with acute myeloid leukemia. The sequencing used PBMCs from the stem cell graft donor, collected from the stem cell graft. This rearrangement joins TRBV12-3 or TRBV12-4 to TRBJ1-2, with D tentatively TRBD1 (6 bases). CDR3 amino acids: CASSLNGGGYTF. DNA for the CDR3: TGTGCCAGCAGTTTAAATGGGGGCGGCTACACCTTC.